A selection of T cell receptor beta chains follows, all from one sample in a study of CD8+CD57+ T cells in acquired aplastic anemia. One entry per CDR3 protein results from TCRdb running MiXCR on the reads. The sample has hundreds of thousands of distinct CDR3 sequences; about two thirds are singletons. Sequenced material: sorted CD4+, CD8+, or CD8+CD57+ T cells (not recorded which) from PBMCs. The receptors come from a human donor in good health, serving as a control. Both conserved end residues are part of each CDR3. The order of the fields is clone size, D gene, V gene, J gene, CDR3 DNA, CDR3 protein. The D gene is left open where the match is weak. Part of the rows lack a size; the others show once, few, many or a class for expanded clones.

clone_size: .; d_call: TRBD1; v_call: TRBV6-4; j_call: TRBJ2-4; cdr3_nt: TGTGCCATCAGTTCCCGACAGGGATCGAAAAACATTCAGTGCTTC; cdr3_aa: CAISSRQGSKNIQCF
clone_size: few; d_call: TRBD1; v_call: TRBV25-1; j_call: TRBJ2-7; cdr3_nt: TGTGCCAGCAGCCCGGGACAGGGGGGCGAGCAGTACTTC; cdr3_aa: CASSPGQGGEQYF
clone_size: .; d_call: .; v_call: TRBV29-1; j_call: TRBJ2-1; cdr3_nt: TGCAGCGTTGCCCTGCGACTAGGAAGTCGGTTCTTC; cdr3_aa: CSVALRLGSRFF
clone_size: .; d_call: .; v_call: TRBV5-4; j_call: TRBJ2-2; cdr3_nt: TGTGCCAGCAGCTTACACCCCGAGCAATCCACCGGGGAGCTGTTTTTT; cdr3_aa: CASSLHPEQSTGELFF
clone_size: .; d_call: .; v_call: TRBV7-8; j_call: TRBJ1-4; cdr3_nt: TGTGCCAGCAGCTTGCCGTCTATGAGAAATTATGGCCTCTTTTTT; cdr3_aa: CASSLPSMRNYGLFF
clone_size: .; d_call: .; v_call: TRBV20-1; j_call: TRBJ2-3; cdr3_nt: TGCAGTGCTGCGGTGGGGGGCAACTATGGCACAGATACGCAGTATTTT; cdr3_aa: CSAAVGGNYGTDTQYF
clone_size: many; d_call: TRBD1; v_call: TRBV7-2; j_call: TRBJ2-3; cdr3_nt: TGTGCCAGCAGGTTGGACAGGGGGCTTACAGATACGCAGTATTTT; cdr3_aa: CASRLDRGLTDTQYF
clone_size: few; d_call: TRBD1; v_call: TRBV9; j_call: TRBJ2-7; cdr3_nt: TGTGCCAGCAGCGACTCCGGACAGGGGTACGAGCAGTACTTC; cdr3_aa: CASSDSGQGYEQYF
clone_size: .; d_call: .; v_call: TRBV20-1; j_call: TRBJ2-5; cdr3_nt: TGCAGTGCTAAGGTGCAAGAGACCCAGTCCCAGTACTTC; cdr3_aa: CSAKVQETQSQYF
clone_size: .; d_call: TRBD2; v_call: TRBV12-3/TRBV12-4; j_call: TRBJ2-3; cdr3_nt: TGTGCCAGCAGTGAACGGAGCGGGGGCCGCACAGATACGCAGTATTTT; cdr3_aa: CASSERSGGRTDTQYF
clone_size: .; d_call: .; v_call: TRBV20-1; j_call: TRBJ2-1; cdr3_nt: TGCAGTGCTTCGAGGACCTCCTACGAGCCCTACAATGAGCAGTTCTTC; cdr3_aa: CSASRTSYEPYNEQFF
clone_size: .; d_call: .; v_call: TRBV7-9; j_call: TRBJ1-6; cdr3_nt: TGTGCCAGCAGCTTAGCCGGGTCAGTGGGATCACCCCTCCACTTT; cdr3_aa: CASSLAGSVGSPLHF
clone_size: .; d_call: .; v_call: TRBV5-1; j_call: TRBJ2-3; cdr3_nt: TGCGCCAGCAGCTTGGCGCAAGGGGCTGGGACGCAGTATTTT; cdr3_aa: CASSLAQGAGTQYF
clone_size: .; d_call: .; v_call: TRBV20-1; j_call: TRBJ1-6; cdr3_nt: TGCAGTGCTAGAGCCCGAACAGGGTCAGCCCTCCACTTT; cdr3_aa: CSARARTGSALHF
clone_size: .; d_call: .; v_call: TRBV5-4; j_call: TRBJ1-1; cdr3_nt: TGTGCCAGCAGCTTACGGGAGCACACTGAAGCTTTCTTT; cdr3_aa: CASSLREHTEAFF
clone_size: .; d_call: .; v_call: TRBV9; j_call: TRBJ1-5; cdr3_nt: TGTGCCAGCAGCGTGTTATCTGATCAAGCCCAGAATTTT; cdr3_aa: CASSVLSDQAQNF
clone_size: .; d_call: TRBD1; v_call: TRBV7-9; j_call: TRBJ1-2; cdr3_nt: TGTGCCAGCAGCTTAGATGCAGGGGGCGACTATGGCTACACCTTC; cdr3_aa: CASSLDAGGDYGYTF
clone_size: .; d_call: .; v_call: TRBV2; j_call: TRBJ1-1; cdr3_nt: TGTGCCAGCAGTGGGGCGTCCCGCACAGATGAGGCGTATTTT; cdr3_aa: CASSGASRTDEAYF
clone_size: .; d_call: .; v_call: TRBV14; j_call: TRBJ2-1; cdr3_nt: TGTGCCAGTAGTATAGGGGCGAGGGGCAATGAGCAGTTCTTC; cdr3_aa: CASSIGARGNEQFF
clone_size: .; d_call: .; v_call: TRBV20-1; j_call: TRBJ1-1; cdr3_nt: TGCAGCGCTACAACGGACAAGGTTGATTCTTTCTTT; cdr3_aa: CSATTDKVDSFF
clone_size: many; d_call: TRBD1; v_call: TRBV5-1; j_call: TRBJ2-7; cdr3_nt: TGCGCCAGCAGCTTGCTACAGGGGGCATCCTACGAGCAGTACTTC; cdr3_aa: CASSLLQGASYEQYF
clone_size: few; d_call: .; v_call: TRBV2; j_call: TRBJ1-1; cdr3_nt: TGTGCCAGCAGTCGATTAGGACAACTGAACACTGAAGCTTTCTTT; cdr3_aa: CASSRLGQLNTEAFF
clone_size: .; d_call: .; v_call: TRBV20-1; j_call: TRBJ2-5; cdr3_nt: TGCAGTGCTAGATCGGGCTCGAGCCAGTACTTC; cdr3_aa: CSARSGSSQYF
clone_size: .; d_call: .; v_call: TRBV10-3; j_call: TRBJ1-2; cdr3_nt: TGTGCCATCAGTGAGCCCTTGAGAACCGGGAGAGGGACCGTCTACACCTTC; cdr3_aa: CAISEPLRTGRGTVYTF
clone_size: many; d_call: .; v_call: TRBV5-8; j_call: TRBJ2-6; cdr3_nt: TGTGCCAGCAGCTTGGGACACAGAGACTCTGGGGCCAACGTCCTGACTTTC; cdr3_aa: CASSLGHRDSGANVLTF
clone_size: .; d_call: .; v_call: TRBV19; j_call: TRBJ1-4; cdr3_nt: TGTGCCAGTAGCAGGGTGTGGGGGAGTGAAAAACTGTTTTTT; cdr3_aa: CASSRVWGSEKLFF
clone_size: .; d_call: TRBD2; v_call: TRBV7-9; j_call: TRBJ2-7; cdr3_nt: TGTGCCAGCAGCGTGTCGGGACTAGGCTCCTCGGGGCACTTC; cdr3_aa: CASSVSGLGSSGHF
clone_size: .; d_call: .; v_call: TRBV7-6; j_call: TRBJ2-7; cdr3_nt: TGTGCCAGCAGCGTTACTGACGGCGAGCAGTACTTC; cdr3_aa: CASSVTDGEQYF
clone_size: .; d_call: .; v_call: TRBV7-3; j_call: TRBJ2-1; cdr3_nt: TGTGCCAGCAGCAATTCTTCGGGGTCCCGATCGGAGCAGTTCTTC; cdr3_aa: CASSNSSGSRSEQFF
clone_size: .; d_call: .; v_call: TRBV7-9; j_call: TRBJ2-5; cdr3_nt: TGTGCCAGCACCAACGCGGGGGCGTCGGAGACCCAGTACTTC; cdr3_aa: CASTNAGASETQYF
clone_size: many; d_call: .; v_call: TRBV20-1; j_call: TRBJ2-5; cdr3_nt: TGCAGTGCTGCTCTTTTCCGGGGGCAAGAGACCCAGTACTTC; cdr3_aa: CSAALFRGQETQYF
clone_size: many; d_call: .; v_call: TRBV5-4; j_call: TRBJ1-1; cdr3_nt: TGTGCCAGCAGCTTGGAGGCCCTACCTTCGAACACTGAAGCTTTCTTT; cdr3_aa: CASSLEALPSNTEAFF
clone_size: many; d_call: TRBD1; v_call: TRBV5-6; j_call: TRBJ1-2; cdr3_nt: TGTGCCAGCAGCTTGGTTGTGACAGGGGGCGCGGTGGCTCAAGGCTACACCTTC; cdr3_aa: CASSLVVTGGAVAQGYTF
clone_size: .; d_call: TRBD1; v_call: TRBV5-1; j_call: TRBJ2-3; cdr3_nt: TGCGCCAGCAGCTTGATACAGGGGGCAGGCACAGATACGCAGTATTTT; cdr3_aa: CASSLIQGAGTDTQYF
clone_size: .; d_call: .; v_call: TRBV12-3/TRBV12-4; j_call: TRBJ2-7; cdr3_nt: TGTGCCACCAGTCCTTACTGGCACAACGAGCAGTACTTC; cdr3_aa: CATSPYWHNEQYF
clone_size: .; d_call: TRBD2; v_call: TRBV20-1; j_call: TRBJ2-5; cdr3_nt: TGCAGTGCTAGACGGATAGCGGGGAAGGGGTACGAGACCCAGTACTTC; cdr3_aa: CSARRIAGKGYETQYF
clone_size: .; d_call: .; v_call: TRBV7-9; j_call: TRBJ1-6; cdr3_nt: TGTGCCAGCAGCACCACCGGGACTAGCCTACCCCTCCACTTT; cdr3_aa: CASSTTGTSLPLHF
clone_size: once; d_call: .; v_call: TRBV9; j_call: TRBJ1-5; cdr3_nt: TGTGCCAGCAGCGTATCCGGACAGATTAATCAGCCCCAGCATTTT; cdr3_aa: CASSVSGQINQPQHF
clone_size: once; d_call: .; v_call: TRBV7-9; j_call: TRBJ2-7; cdr3_nt: TGTGCCAGCAGCTACGCGGGCAAGGAGCAGTACTTC; cdr3_aa: CASSYAGKEQYF
clone_size: .; d_call: .; v_call: TRBV5-4; j_call: TRBJ1-1; cdr3_nt: TGTGCCAGCAGCTTGTCTCCAGGAAGCACTGAAGCTTTCTTT; cdr3_aa: CASSLSPGSTEAFF
clone_size: many; d_call: .; v_call: TRBV14; j_call: TRBJ2-2; cdr3_nt: TGTGCCAGCAGCCAAGGGACGTGGGCCGGGGAGCTGTTTTTT; cdr3_aa: CASSQGTWAGELFF
clone_size: .; d_call: .; v_call: TRBV7-2; j_call: TRBJ2-7; cdr3_nt: TGTGCCAGCAACTTATACACGGACACCGACGCCGAGCAGTACTTC; cdr3_aa: CASNLYTDTDAEQYF
clone_size: .; d_call: .; v_call: TRBV7-2; j_call: TRBJ2-7; cdr3_nt: TGTGCCAGCAGCAACGTTGGGGTCGCCTCCTACGAGCAGTACTTC; cdr3_aa: CASSNVGVASYEQYF
clone_size: few; d_call: .; v_call: TRBV2; j_call: TRBJ2-5; cdr3_nt: TGTGCCAGCTCACCATTACGGGGAGTAGAGACCCAGTACTTC; cdr3_aa: CASSPLRGVETQYF
clone_size: many; d_call: TRBD1; v_call: TRBV4-3; j_call: TRBJ1-4; cdr3_nt: TGCGCCAGCAGCCAAGGTGGCAACAGGGGTAATGAAAAACTGTTTTTT; cdr3_aa: CASSQGGNRGNEKLFF
clone_size: .; d_call: TRBD1; v_call: TRBV5-1; j_call: TRBJ1-6; cdr3_nt: TGCGCCAGCAGCCTACAGGGGGCCAATAATTCACCCCTCCACTTT; cdr3_aa: CASSLQGANNSPLHF
clone_size: .; d_call: .; v_call: TRBV7-8; j_call: TRBJ1-6; cdr3_nt: TGTGCCAGCAGACCCGAGGACAGTGAAACACTGCTTTTTCCCCTCCACTTT; cdr3_aa: CASRPEDSETLLFPLHF
clone_size: once; d_call: .; v_call: TRBV12-3/TRBV12-4; j_call: TRBJ2-7; cdr3_nt: TGTGCCAGCGGAACCCGGGCCGCCGTCTACGAGCAGTACTTC; cdr3_aa: CASGTRAAVYEQYF
clone_size: .; d_call: .; v_call: TRBV9; j_call: TRBJ1-2; cdr3_nt: TGTGCCAGCAGCGTGGGACTAGCGGGGGCGTCCTACGCCTTC; cdr3_aa: CASSVGLAGASYAF
clone_size: .; d_call: TRBD2; v_call: TRBV7-9; j_call: TRBJ2-3; cdr3_nt: TGTGCCAGCAGCTTACAGGGCCTAGCGGGGGAGCCAAAATTC; cdr3_aa: CASSLQGLAGEPKF
clone_size: .; d_call: .; v_call: TRBV20-1; j_call: TRBJ1-1; cdr3_nt: TGCAGTGCTAGCCCTAACGCAGCGGACCAAGCTTTCTTT; cdr3_aa: CSASPNAADQAFF
clone_size: .; d_call: .; v_call: TRBV10-1; j_call: TRBJ2-3; cdr3_nt: TGCACCAGCAGCCGCGGGACAGACACAGATACGCAGTATTTT; cdr3_aa: CTSSRGTDTDTQYF
clone_size: many; d_call: .; v_call: TRBV2; j_call: TRBJ2-7; cdr3_nt: TGTGCCAGCAGTGTGGGAGACCCGCGGGACGAGCAGTACTTC; cdr3_aa: CASSVGDPRDEQYF
clone_size: .; d_call: .; v_call: TRBV11-2; j_call: TRBJ1-2; cdr3_nt: TGTGCCAGCAGCTCTTCCGGGGGGGTGTCTTATGGCTACACCTTC; cdr3_aa: CASSSSGGVSYGYTF